The 15 T cell receptor beta chains below all came from one sample that was sequenced in a study of Graves' ophthalmopathy and Graves' hyperthyroidism. CDR3 regions of TCR beta were amplified from RNA transcripts. RT-PCR in the first round used HTBI primers; a second-round multiplex PCR followed. TCRdb analysed the multiplex PCR reads with MiXCR anew, one entry per CDR3 protein. The sample consists of hundreds of thousands of distinct CDR3 sequences, roughly 20% of them appearing once. Sequenced: peripheral blood. The source is a woman aged 18 to 35 with stable Graves' hyperthyroidism.

This clonotype was observed at least ten times. The V call is TRBV7-2, the J call TRBJ2-7; TRBD2 aligns across 16 bases. The germline gives CDR1 SGHTA, CDR2 FQGNSA. J was trimmed by 9 bases and V by 1 base; bases with no gene match: 12. The CDR3 contains 18 residues. CDR3 region: CASSLDVPGLAGGPSQYF. CDR3 sequence (DNA): TGTGCCAGCAGCTTAGACGTCCCGGGACTAGCGGGAGGGCCTTCGCAGTACTTC.

This clonotype has at least ten counts. J is TRBJ1-1 and V is TRBV6-4; no clear D. The V end lost 3 bases, the J end lost 1 base, and 6 bases lay between the germline ends. Germline CDR1 reads MRHNA; CDR2 reads SNTAGT. The CDR3 covers 13 residues. The CDR3 loop reads CASSEVPNTEAFF. In DNA, the CDR3 is TGTGCCAGCAGTGAAGTACCGAACACTGAAGCTTTCTTT.

This chain connects TRBV20-1 to TRBJ1-1, with D possibly TRBD1 on 6 matching bases. This CDR3 has 14 residues. The germline gives CDR1 DFQATT, CDR2 SNEGSKA (reference sequence). V was pared by 6 bases and J by 10 bases, with 24 bases between. The CDR3 loop is CSALGGRGPQGAFF. The DNA for the CDR3 is TGCAGTGCCCTGGGGGGGCGGGGTCCTCAGGGAGCTTTCTTT.

This CDR3 reads CSAPKRGSPYEQYF. The DNA for the CDR3 is TGCAGTGCTCCCAAGCGGGGGTCCCCCTACGAGCAGTACTTC. The V call is TRBV20-1, the J call TRBJ2-7; TRBD2 agrees at 8 bases. V shed 5 bases, J shed 2 bases, and the junction held 8 bases outside the gene matches. The CDR3 runs to 14 residues. Looked up from germline, CDR1 is DFQATT and CDR2 is SNEGSKA (reference sequence).

The chain carries TRBV20-1 and TRBJ2-5, with a tentative D call TRBD1 (6 bases). Germline-derived CDR1 and CDR2 are DFQATT and SNEGSKA (reference sequence). This CDR3 comprises 15 residues. Between the trimmed V and J ends, which lost 0 bases and 5 bases, there was a span of 16 bases. The CDR3 coding sequence is TGCAGTGCTAGAGATCATAGAACTAGGGGGGAGACCCAGTACTTC. This gives the protein CSARDHRTRGETQYF.

This clonotype was recorded at least ten times. This sequence joins TRBV14 and TRBJ1-1; D gene uncertain. The CDR3 contains 13 residues. V was cut by 2 bases and J by 1 base, with 5 bases left in between. Per germline, CDR1 SGHDN and CDR2 FVKESK. The DNA for the CDR3 is TGTGCCAGCAGCCAATGGGAGAACACTGAAGCTTTCTTT. Translation: CASSQWENTEAFF.

This clonotype was counted at least ten times. V usage is TRBV7-9 and J usage is TRBJ1-6, with D tentatively TRBD1 (5 bases). CDR1 and CDR2 (germline): SEHNR, FQNEAQ (reference sequence). Between the trimmed V and J ends, which lost 1 base and 10 bases, there was a span of 14 bases. This CDR3 is built from 15 residues. CDR3: CASSLVSGARSPLHF. The CDR3 nucleotides are TGTGCCAGCAGCTTAGTATCCGGGGCAAGGTCACCCCTCCACTTT.

In this sample, this clonotype turned up many times. The chain couples TRBV27 to TRBJ1-6, with D possibly being TRBD1 (5 bases). Per the germline V gene, CDR1 is MNHEY and CDR2 is SMNVEV (reference sequence). The CDR3 is 13 residues long. V was shortened by 6 bases and J by 8 bases, with 11 bases between the two germline ends. The CDR3 nucleotides read TGTGCCAGCAGGGTGGGGCCCCATTCACCCCTCCACTTT. Translating gives CASRVGPHSPLHF.

This clonotype was seen only a few times. A much larger clone lies one base from this, so it may be a read error. J is TRBJ2-2 and V is TRBV24-1, with D perhaps given as TRBD1 or TRBD2 (5 bases each). Germline assignment: CDR1 KGHDR and CDR2 SFDVKD. The CDR3 totals 15 residues. The CDR3 is CATQSGTINTGELCF. The CDR3 DNA reads TGTGCCACGCAGTCCGGGACGATTAACACCGGGGAGCTGTGTTTT.

This rearrangement joins TRBV12-3 or TRBV12-4 to TRBJ2-5; 9 bases match TRBD2. This CDR3 comprises 14 residues. The J segment lost 2 bases and the V segment lost 4 bases, leaving 2 bases of the junction unmatched. The CDR3 nucleotides are TGTGCCAGCAGTTCCGGACTAGCGCAAGAGACCCAGTACTTC. Translation gives CASSSGLAQETQYF.

A note on this clonotype: Possible read error: a much larger clone is one base away. CDR3 coding DNA: TGTTCCACCCTAGTGGGGAGCAATCAGCCCCAGCATTTT. This sequence encodes CSTLVGSNQPQHF. The chain is built from TRBV6-1 and TRBJ1-5, with D unclear. The CDR3 totals 13 residues. The germline CDR1 and CDR2 sequences are MNHNS and SASEGT.

This clonotype has just a few counts. The J gene is TRBJ1-2, the V gene TRBV6-1; D gene ambiguous. Germline V CDR1 and CDR2: MNHNS, SASEGT. Trimming took 8 bases from V and 8 from J, leaving 18 bases between them. This CDR3 is built from 13 residues. The CDR3 protein is CASRLTGVGGYTF. The CDR3 nucleotides read TGTGCCAGCCGATTAACTGGGGTTGGCGGCTACACCTTC.

Remarks on this clonotype: One end of the junction is discordant with germline, which a read error may explain. The chain carries TRBV6-1 and TRBJ1-1; D unresolved. The CDR3 is 12 residues long. Looked up from germline, CDR1 is MNHNS and CDR2 is SASEGT. The CDR3: CASSALATEACF. The CDR3 DNA reads TGTGCCAGCAGTGCCCTCGCGACTGAAGCTTGCTTT.

In this sample, this clonotype turned up many times. The rearrangement joins TRBV6-2 or TRBV6-3 to TRBJ2-7, with 12 positions matching TRBD2. This CDR3 is built from 13 residues. J lost 4 bases, V lost 8 bases, and 3 bases had no gene match. Germline V gene sequence: CDR1 MNHEY, CDR2 SVGEGT. CDR3: CASLTSGRYEQYF. In DNA form, the CDR3 reads TGTGCCAGCTTGACTAGCGGGAGATACGAGCAGTACTTC.

This clonotype has a count of ten or more. This chain uses TRBV27 with TRBJ2-7; TRBD2 might be the D (6 bases). This CDR3 is built from 13 residues. CDR1 MNHEY and CDR2 SMNVEV come from the germline V gene (reference sequence). V shed 4 bases and J shed 7 bases, with 14 bases lying between them. The CDR3 region is CASSSRLAWEQYF. CDR3 DNA sequence: TGTGCCAGCAGTTCGAGGCTAGCGTGGGAGCAGTACTTC.